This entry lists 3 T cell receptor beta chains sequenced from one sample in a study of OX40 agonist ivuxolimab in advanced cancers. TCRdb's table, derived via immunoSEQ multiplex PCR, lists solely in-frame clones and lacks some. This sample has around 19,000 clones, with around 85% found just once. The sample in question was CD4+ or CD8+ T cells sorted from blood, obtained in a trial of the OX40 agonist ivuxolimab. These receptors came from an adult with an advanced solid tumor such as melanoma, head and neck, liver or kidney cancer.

CDR3 in DNA: TGTGCCATCAGTGAGCCGGACAGGGAACACGAGCAGTACTTC. Translated: CAISEPDREHEQYF. V is TRBV10-3 and J is TRBJ2-7; TRBD1 aligns across 8 bases. Germline values: CDR1 ENHRY, CDR2 SYGVKD. The CDR3 loop spans 14 amino acids. V gave up 2 bases and J gave up 5 bases; unmatched junction bases: 5.

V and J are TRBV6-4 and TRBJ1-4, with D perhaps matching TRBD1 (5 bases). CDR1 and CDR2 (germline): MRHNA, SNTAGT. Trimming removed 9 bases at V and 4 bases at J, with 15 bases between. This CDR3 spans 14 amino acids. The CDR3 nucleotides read TGTGCCAGTAAGGGGACGTATCTTAATGAAAAACTGTTTTTT. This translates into CASKGTYLNEKLFF.

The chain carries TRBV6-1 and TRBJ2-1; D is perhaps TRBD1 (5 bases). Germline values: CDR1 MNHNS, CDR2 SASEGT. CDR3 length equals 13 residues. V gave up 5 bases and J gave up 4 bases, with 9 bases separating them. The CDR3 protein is CASSSTEYNEQFF. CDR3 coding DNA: TGTGCCAGCAGTTCGACAGAATACAATGAGCAGTTCTTC.